The clone carrying this TCR beta chain was picked up one time. Antigen unknown. The CDR3 loop spans 12 amino acids. Trimming shortened V by 4 bases and J by 7 bases, and 10 bases separated the two germline ends. CDR1 is MNHEY, CDR2 SVGEGT, per germline. This entry belongs to a study of T cell responses to AZD1222 COVID-19 vaccine. Study summary: Doses given second, at about 4 or about 12 weeks, were pooled. Whole-study findings and limits: Spike-specific TCR breadth and depth rose after two AZD1222 doses. AZD1222 recipients seropositive at baseline numbered only six or seven. Nearly half of unique spike-specific TCRs reportedly avoided B.1.351 and B.1.1.7 mutated regions.

The repertoire was sequenced with immunoSEQ multiplex PCR; TCRdb's copy has only in-frame clones and lacks some. Among over 120,000 clones listed, approximately 90% were seen once. V usage is TRBV6-2 or TRBV6-3 and J usage is TRBJ1-2; D might be TRBD1 (5 bases). This TCR was recovered from an adult in good health. Here the sequenced sample was peripheral blood, taken on day 0 of AZD1222 vaccination. The CDR3 here is CASSWEGFGYTF. As DNA, the CDR3 is TGTGCCAGCAGTTGGGAGGGGTTTGGCTACACCTTC.